These T cell receptor beta chains were read from a single sample in a study of blood T cells in healthy people across ages. Each CDR3 protein gets one entry after TCRdb re-called the 5' RACE reads with MiXCR. This sample has approximately 760,000 distinct CDR3 sequences, with 20% to 25% found just once. The same data also went into a second study, on T cells of mothers and their children.

Sequences were obtained from blood. The receptors were sampled from a boy younger than 18 in good health. CDR3s include the opening cysteine and the closing phenylalanine or tryptophan. The order of the fields is J gene, V gene, CDR3 protein.

TRBJ2-1 | TRBV5-1 | CASSPGTSTYNEQFF
TRBJ2-3 | TRBV7-9 | CASTFFWDRGSDTQYF
TRBJ1-5 | TRBV19 | CASSIGRASNQPQHF
TRBJ2-5 | TRBV7-9 | CASNYRIEETQYF
TRBJ2-3 | TRBV20-1 | CSANSGRYSVDTQYF
TRBJ2-3 | TRBV11-2 | CASSLGWGDTQYF
TRBJ2-1 | TRBV20-1 | CSASGTLEQFF
TRBJ2-1 | TRBV10-1 | CASSPGLAGVNNEQFF
TRBJ1-5 | TRBV19 | CASSIWGRDGNQPQHF
TRBJ2-5 | TRBV6-6 | CASSYAGSQETQYF
TRBJ2-7 | TRBV12-3/TRBV12-4 | CASSPGPPSSYEQYF
TRBJ2-5 | TRBV10-3 | CAISHIWHRYQETQYF
TRBJ2-4 | TRBV20-1 | CSARAVQNIQYF
TRBJ2-1 | TRBV12-3/TRBV12-4 | CASSFPQRGIHEQFF
TRBJ2-5 | TRBV5-1 | CASSKTNLETQYF
TRBJ1-2 | TRBV12-3/TRBV12-4 | CASSHLPGQGVNYGYTF
TRBJ2-7 | TRBV3-1 | CASSLLDRLYEQYF
. | TRBV20-1 | CSAREQGQIYEQYF
TRBJ2-1 | TRBV20-1 | CSAGRGPDREQFF
TRBJ2-1 | TRBV7-8 | CASSKTTSSYNEQFF
TRBJ2-1 | TRBV4-1 | CASSQDGLAGNEQFF
TRBJ2-5 | TRBV3-1 | CAISQGVLTETQYF
TRBJ2-7 | TRBV5-1 | CASSLFLALSSYEQYF
TRBJ2-5 | TRBV7-2 | CASSSTDGEETQYF
TRBJ2-1 | TRBV20-1 | CSASRSGRAGNEQFF
TRBJ2-5 | TRBV20-1 | CSARDLRGGPTQYF
. | TRBV3-1 | CASTRDSKGTKTQYF
TRBJ1-5 | TRBV12-3/TRBV12-4 | CASSQQGRDQPQHF
. | TRBV12-3/TRBV12-4 | CASSFPGFNEQFF
TRBJ2-7 | TRBV5-1 | CASSLKEGQGLEEQYF
TRBJ1-1 | TRBV12-3/TRBV12-4 | CASSLVRGRWTEAFF
TRBJ2-5 | TRBV5-1 | CASSSGRVSQETQYF